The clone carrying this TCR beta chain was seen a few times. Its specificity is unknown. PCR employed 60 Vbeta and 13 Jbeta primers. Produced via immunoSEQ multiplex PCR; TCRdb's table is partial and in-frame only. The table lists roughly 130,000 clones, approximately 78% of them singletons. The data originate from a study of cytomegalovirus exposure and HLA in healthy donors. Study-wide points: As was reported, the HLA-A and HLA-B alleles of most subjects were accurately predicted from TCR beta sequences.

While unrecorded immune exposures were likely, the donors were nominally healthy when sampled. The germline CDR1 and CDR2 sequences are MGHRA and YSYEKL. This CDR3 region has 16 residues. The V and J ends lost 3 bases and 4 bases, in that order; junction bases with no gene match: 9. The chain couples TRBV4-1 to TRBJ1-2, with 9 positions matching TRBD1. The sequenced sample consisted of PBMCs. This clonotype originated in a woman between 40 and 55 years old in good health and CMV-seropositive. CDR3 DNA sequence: TGCGCCAGCAGCCACCCTACAGGGGGCGGAATCTATGGCTACACCTTC. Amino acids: CASSHPTGGGIYGYTF.